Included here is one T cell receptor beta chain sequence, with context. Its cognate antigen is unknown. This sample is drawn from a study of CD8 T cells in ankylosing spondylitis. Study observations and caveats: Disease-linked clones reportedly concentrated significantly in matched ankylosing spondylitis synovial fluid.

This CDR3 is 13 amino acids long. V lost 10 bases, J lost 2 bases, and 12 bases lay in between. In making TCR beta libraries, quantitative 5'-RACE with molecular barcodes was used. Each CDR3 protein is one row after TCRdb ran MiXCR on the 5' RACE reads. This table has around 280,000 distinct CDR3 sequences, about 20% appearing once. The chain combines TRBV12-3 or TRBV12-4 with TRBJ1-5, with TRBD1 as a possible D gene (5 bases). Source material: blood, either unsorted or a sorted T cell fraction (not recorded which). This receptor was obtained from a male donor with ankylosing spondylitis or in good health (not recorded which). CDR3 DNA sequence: TGTGCCATCGGGGGAGTCGGCAATCAGCCCCAGCATTTT. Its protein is CAIGGVGNQPQHF.